This TCR beta chain was observed in a study of blood T cell repertoires in COVID-19. Overall study context: Sites across the United States, Italy and Spain contributed samples from acute and convalescent COVID-19.

Germline-derived CDR1 and CDR2 are SQVTM and ANQGSEA. The CDR3 consists of 16 residues. With 6 bases removed from V and 10 bases from J, the gap between germline ends came to 28 bases. Clones were read by immunoSEQ multiplex PCR, and TCRdb kept only the in-frame ones, dropping some. The repertoire holds hundreds of thousands of clones, with roughly 90% as singletons. The receptor comes from a woman between 18 and 30 years old with acute COVID-19. The sequenced sample consisted of PBMCs or T cells enriched from blood (not recorded which). This chain links TRBV29-1 with TRBJ2-1, with D perhaps TRBD2 (5 bases). The CDR3 DNA follows: TGCAGCGTCCTACGTTTTGACTCCGGCTTTGGGAGCGAGCAGTTCTTC. It is translated as CSVLRFDSGFGSEQFF.